This T cell receptor (beta chain) was profiled in a study of beta chain features in type 1 diabetes. Study-wide background: Age, gender and cell yields were alike across patients and healthy donors.

The isolated RNA, all of it, was reverse transcribed, so expressed TCRB transcripts were what got sequenced. Clones were read by immunoSEQ multiplex PCR, and TCRdb kept only the in-frame ones, dropping some. The table has about 320,000 clones, about 14% seen once. CDR3 length: 16 amino acids. The germline V gene encodes CDR1 SGHRS and CDR2 YFSETQ. V lost 4 bases to trimming and J lost 0 bases; unmatched junction nucleotides: 8. In this sample, this clone turned up a few times. The V gene is TRBV5-1, the J gene TRBJ2-5, with 8 positions matching TRBD2. The sequencing input was central memory CD4+ T cells from blood. The receptor comes from a man under 40 in good health. CDR3 protein: CASSGNIAGYQETQYF. The CDR3 DNA sequence: TGCGCCAGCAGCGGAAACATAGCGGGGTACCAAGAGACCCAGTACTTC.